This T cell receptor beta chain was found in a study of regulatory T cells in long-lasting Graves disease. There are many counts of this clonotype. The germline V gene has CDR1 MDHEN and CDR2 SYDVKM. Germline trimming cut 11 bases from V and 5 bases from J; bases unmatched to any gene: 8. The CDR3 totals 12 residues. Noted time point: newly diagnosed GD, antithyroid drugs for less than 3 months. The TCR library was made from RNA that had been extracted from PBMCs in TRIzol. CDR3-region Arm-PCR and iRepertoire HTBI primers produced the TCR beta libraries. TCRdb analysed the multiplex PCR reads with MiXCR anew, one entry per CDR3 protein. The top ten hold around 20% of the sample, which has about 360,000 distinct CDR3 sequences, about 17% seen once. These data were also filed under a second study, of T cells in Graves' hyperthyroidism and ophthalmopathy.

Material: peripheral blood mononuclear cells (PBMCs), obtained at new diagnosis, from a patient treated with antithyroid drugs. The sequence was collected from a woman under 30 with Graves disease. This rearrangement joins TRBV28 to TRBJ2-5; 7 bases align to TRBD2. CDR3 nucleotide sequence: TGTGCCGGCGGGGGAGCGGGGGAGACCCAGTACTTC. Amino acids: CAGGGAGETQYF.